The 10 T cell receptor beta chains presented below share a single source sample, sequenced in a study of cytomegalovirus exposure and HLA in healthy donors. The study ran its PCR with 60 Vbeta and 13 Jbeta primers. Libraries were prepared by immunoSEQ multiplex PCR; TCRdb keeps only in-frame clonotypes and omits some of them. The sample lists roughly 150,000 clones, around three quarters occurring once. Sequencing input: PBMCs. All receptors come from a woman aged 40 to 50 in good health and CMV-seronegative.

The chain links TRBV29-1 to TRBJ2-7; possibly TRBD1 for D (5 bases). The CDR3 extends over 12 amino acids. CDR1 SQVTM and CDR2 ANQGSEA come from the germline V gene. The germline V and J ends were trimmed by 7 bases and 6 bases, with 16 bases remaining between them. CDR3 sequence reads: CSARDSFSEQYF. The CDR3 DNA reads as TGCAGCGCCCGAGACAGCTTTAGCGAGCAGTACTTC.

J is TRBJ2-1 and V is TRBV4-2; the match to TRBD2 covers 7 bases. The junction had 11 bases not matched to a gene; V was cut back by 4 bases and J by 5 bases. CDR3 size: 16 residues. CDR1 is LGHNA, CDR2 YNFKEQ, per germline. CDR3 protein: CASSLGPGGSDNEQFF. CDR3 bases: TGTGCCAGCAGCCTCGGACCGGGAGGAAGTGACAATGAGCAGTTCTTC.

This clone was counted only a few times. The chain carries TRBV5-8 and TRBJ2-7; D unclear. The CDR3 covers 14 residues. Per the germline V gene, CDR1 is SGHTS and CDR2 is YDEGEE. Between the trimmed V and J ends, which lost 2 bases and 2 bases, there was a span of 11 bases. CDR3 coding DNA: TGTGCCAGCAGCTTTTCCCCAGGCACCTACGAGCAGTACTTC. This codes for CASSFSPGTYEQYF.

The chain has TRBV5-1 and TRBJ2-5; possible D gene TRBD2, 5 bases. V was clipped by 3 bases and J by 3 bases, with 15 bases between them. This CDR3 region has 15 residues. Germline V lookup: CDR1 SGHRS, CDR2 YFSETQ. The CDR3 bases are TGCGCCAGCAGCTCGGAGGCCAGATGGGAAGAGACCCAGTACTTC. This translates into CASSSEARWEETQYF.

This chain uses TRBV11-3 with TRBJ2-5; 11 bases map to TRBD1. V trimming: 5 bases; J trimming: 4 bases; junction bases outside the gene matches: 9. The CDR3 consists of 16 residues. CDR1 is SGHNT and CDR2 is YENEEA in the germline V gene. DNA for the CDR3: TGTGCCAGCAGCCTCCCCTTCGGGACAGGGGGAGAGACCCAGTACTTC. This gives the protein CASSLPFGTGGETQYF.

This clone appeared a few times. The chain carries TRBV6-6 and TRBJ1-4; tentative D call: TRBD1 (6 bases). The germline gives CDR1 MNHNY, CDR2 SVGAGI (reference sequence). The V gene lost 6 bases and the J gene lost 8 bases, with 16 bases spanning the gap. The CDR3 runs to 14 residues. CDR3 bases: TGTGCCAGCAGACAACAGGGACCAGAAGAAAAACTGTTTTTT. The encoded protein is CASRQQGPEEKLFF.

The rearrangement joins TRBV5-1 to TRBJ2-5; 10 bases match TRBD1. CDR1 is SGHRS, CDR2 YFSETQ, per germline. The CDR3 runs 16 residues. V lost 2 bases to trimming and J lost 6 bases; unmatched junction nucleotides: 10. CDR3 sequence (DNA): TGCGCCAGCAGCTTCGAAGACAGGGGGCGGTTAAAGACCCAGTACTTC. It encodes CASSFEDRGRLKTQYF.

The chain employs TRBV9 and TRBJ2-7, with TRBD2 identical over 7 bases. The CDR3 spans 17 residues. Looked up from germline, CDR1 is SGDLS and CDR2 is YYNGEE. J gave up 5 bases and V 4 bases, and 18 bases lay outside the gene matches. The CDR3 here is CASSPLQNSAGRHEQYF. CDR3 in DNA: TGTGCCAGCAGCCCACTCCAAAACTCAGCGGGACGCCACGAGCAGTACTTC. The full variable domain, with the rest looked up from reference TRBV9 and TRBJ2-7, is DSGVTQTPKHLITATGQRVTLRCSPRSGDLSVYWYQQSLDQGLQFLIQYYNGEERAKGNILERFSAQQFPDLHSELNLSSLELGDSALYFCASSPLQNSAGRHEQYFGPGTRLTVT.

This chain uses TRBV5-6 with TRBJ2-7; TRBD2 matches at 8 bases. The trim removed 5 bases at V and 0 bases at J, leaving 10 bases unmatched. Germline V gene sequence: CDR1 SGHDT, CDR2 YYEEEE. This CDR3 has 16 residues. CDR3 sequence reads: CASSPGLAASSYEQYF. In DNA form, the CDR3 reads TGTGCCAGCAGTCCTGGACTAGCTGCGAGCTCCTACGAGCAGTACTTC.

The chain links TRBV5-1 to TRBJ1-5; 9 positions agree with TRBD1. Germline CDR1 SGHRS, CDR2 YFSETQ. The CDR3 consists of 14 residues. Trimming removed 4 bases from V and 4 bases from J; junction bases left unmatched: 3. The CDR3 is CASSPGQGNQPQHF. The CDR3 DNA reads TGCGCCAGCAGCCCCGGACAGGGGAATCAGCCCCAGCATTTT. The full variable domain, rest sourced from reference TRBV5-1 and TRBJ1-5, is KAGVTQTPRYLIKTRGQQVTLSCSPISGHRSVSWYQQTPGQGLQFLFEYFSETQRNKGNFPGRFSGRQFSNSRSEMNVSTLELGDSALYLCASSPGQGNQPQHFGDGTRLSIL.